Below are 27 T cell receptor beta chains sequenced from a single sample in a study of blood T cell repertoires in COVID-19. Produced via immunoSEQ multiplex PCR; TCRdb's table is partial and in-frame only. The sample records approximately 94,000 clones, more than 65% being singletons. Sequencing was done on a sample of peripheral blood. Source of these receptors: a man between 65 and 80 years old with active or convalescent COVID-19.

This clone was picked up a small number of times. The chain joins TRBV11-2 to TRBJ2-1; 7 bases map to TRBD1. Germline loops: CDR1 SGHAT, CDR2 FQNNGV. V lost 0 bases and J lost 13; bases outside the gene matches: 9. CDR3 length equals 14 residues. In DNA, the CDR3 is TGTGCCAGCAGCTTAGAAGGACAGGCTGCGATTCAGTTCTTC. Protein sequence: CASSLEGQAAIQFF.

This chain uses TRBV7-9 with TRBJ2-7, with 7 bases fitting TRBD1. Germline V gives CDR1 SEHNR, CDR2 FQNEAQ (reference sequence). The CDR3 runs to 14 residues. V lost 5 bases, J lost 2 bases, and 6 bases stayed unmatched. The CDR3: CASSVRQGPYEQYF. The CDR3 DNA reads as TGTGCCAGCAGCGTCCGACAGGGCCCCTACGAGCAGTACTTC.

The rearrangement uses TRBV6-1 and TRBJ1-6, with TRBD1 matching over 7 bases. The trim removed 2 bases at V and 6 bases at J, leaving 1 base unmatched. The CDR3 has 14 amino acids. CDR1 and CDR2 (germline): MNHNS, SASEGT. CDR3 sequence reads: CASSERDSNSPLHF. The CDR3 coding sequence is TGTGCCAGCAGTGAAAGGGACAGTAATTCACCCCTCCACTTT.

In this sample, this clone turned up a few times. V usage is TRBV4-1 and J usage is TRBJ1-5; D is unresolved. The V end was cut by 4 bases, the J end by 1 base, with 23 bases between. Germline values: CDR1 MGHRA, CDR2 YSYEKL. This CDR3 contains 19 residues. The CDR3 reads CASSLTTAGAGRSNQPQHF. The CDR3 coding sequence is TGCGCCAGCAGCCTTACCACGGCAGGCGCCGGGAGGAGCAATCAGCCCCAGCATTTT.

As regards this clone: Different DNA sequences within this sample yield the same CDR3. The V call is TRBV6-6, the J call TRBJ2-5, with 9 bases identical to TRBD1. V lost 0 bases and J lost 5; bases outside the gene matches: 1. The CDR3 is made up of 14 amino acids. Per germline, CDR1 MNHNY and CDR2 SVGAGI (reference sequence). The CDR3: CASSYSTGGETQYF. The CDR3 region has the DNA TGTGCCAGCAGTTACTCGACAGGGGGGGAGACCCAGTACTTC.

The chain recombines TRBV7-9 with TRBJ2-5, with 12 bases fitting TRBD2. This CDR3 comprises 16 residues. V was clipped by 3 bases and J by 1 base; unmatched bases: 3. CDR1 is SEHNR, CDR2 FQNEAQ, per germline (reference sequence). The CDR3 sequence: CASSFTSGGSQETQYF. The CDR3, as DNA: TGTGCCAGCAGCTTTACTAGCGGGGGGTCCCAAGAGACCCAGTACTTC.

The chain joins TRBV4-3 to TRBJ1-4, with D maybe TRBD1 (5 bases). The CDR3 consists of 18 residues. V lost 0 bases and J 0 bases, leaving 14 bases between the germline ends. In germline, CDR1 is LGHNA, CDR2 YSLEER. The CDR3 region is CASSQEVDRFATNEKLFF. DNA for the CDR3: TGCGCCAGCAGCCAAGAGGTCGACAGATTTGCAACTAATGAAAAACTGTTTTTT.

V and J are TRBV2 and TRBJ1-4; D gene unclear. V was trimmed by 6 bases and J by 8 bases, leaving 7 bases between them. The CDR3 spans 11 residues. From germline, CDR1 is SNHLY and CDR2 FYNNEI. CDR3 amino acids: CASREGEKLFF. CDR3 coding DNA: TGTGCCAGCAGAGAGGGAGAAAAACTGTTTTTT.

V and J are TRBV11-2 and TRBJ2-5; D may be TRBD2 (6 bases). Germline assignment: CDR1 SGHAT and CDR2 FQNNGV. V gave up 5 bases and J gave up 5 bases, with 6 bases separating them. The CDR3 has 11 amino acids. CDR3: CASSSGETQYF. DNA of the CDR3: TGTGCCAGCAGCAGCGGGGAGACCCAGTACTTC.

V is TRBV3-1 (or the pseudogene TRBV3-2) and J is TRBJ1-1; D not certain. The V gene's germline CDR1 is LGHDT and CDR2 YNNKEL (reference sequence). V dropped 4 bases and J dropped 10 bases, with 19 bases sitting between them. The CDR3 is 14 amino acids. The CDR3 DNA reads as TGTGCCAGCAGCCCGGATTTTGGAGGCTCCGGAGCTTTCTTT. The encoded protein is CASSPDFGGSGAFF.

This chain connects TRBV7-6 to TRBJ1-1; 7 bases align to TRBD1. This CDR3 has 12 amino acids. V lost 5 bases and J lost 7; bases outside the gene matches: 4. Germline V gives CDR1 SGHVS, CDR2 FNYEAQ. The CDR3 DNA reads TGTGCCAGCAGCCCAGGGACAGATGAAGCTTTCTTT. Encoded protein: CASSPGTDEAFF.

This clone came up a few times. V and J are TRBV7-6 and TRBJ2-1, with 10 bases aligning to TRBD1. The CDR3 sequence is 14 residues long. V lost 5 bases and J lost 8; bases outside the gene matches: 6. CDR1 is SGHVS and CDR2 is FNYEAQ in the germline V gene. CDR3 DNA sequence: TGTGCCAGCAGCGCCCGGGACAGGGGACATGAGCAGTTCTTC. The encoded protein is CASSARDRGHEQFF.

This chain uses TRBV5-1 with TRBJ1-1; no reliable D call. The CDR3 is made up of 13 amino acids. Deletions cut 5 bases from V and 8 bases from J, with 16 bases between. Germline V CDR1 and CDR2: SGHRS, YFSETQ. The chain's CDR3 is CASSEGMRTEAFF. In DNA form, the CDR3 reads TGCGCCAGCAGTGAGGGAATGAGGACCGAAGCTTTCTTT.

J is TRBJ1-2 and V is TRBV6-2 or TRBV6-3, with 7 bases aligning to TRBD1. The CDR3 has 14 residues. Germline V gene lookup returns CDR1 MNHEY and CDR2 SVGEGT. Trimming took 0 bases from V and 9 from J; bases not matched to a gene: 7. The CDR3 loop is CASSYSKGGNRYTF. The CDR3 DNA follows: TGTGCCAGCAGTTACTCGAAAGGGGGCAATCGCTACACCTTC.

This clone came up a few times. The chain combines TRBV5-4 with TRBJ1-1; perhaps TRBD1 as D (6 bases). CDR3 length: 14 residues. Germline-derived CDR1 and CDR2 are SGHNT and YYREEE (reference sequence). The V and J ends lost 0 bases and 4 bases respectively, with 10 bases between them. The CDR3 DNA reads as TGTGCCAGCAGCTTGGTAGCGGGGGCCACTGAAGCTTTCTTT. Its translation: CASSLVAGATEAFF.

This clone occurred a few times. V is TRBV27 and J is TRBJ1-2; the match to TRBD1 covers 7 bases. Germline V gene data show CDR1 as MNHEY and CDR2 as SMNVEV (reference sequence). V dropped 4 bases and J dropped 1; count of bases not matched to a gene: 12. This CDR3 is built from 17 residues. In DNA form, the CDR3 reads TGTGCCAGCAGTTCCCTCGACAGGGCCCGGTATAACTATGGCTACACCTTC. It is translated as CASSSLDRARYNYGYTF.

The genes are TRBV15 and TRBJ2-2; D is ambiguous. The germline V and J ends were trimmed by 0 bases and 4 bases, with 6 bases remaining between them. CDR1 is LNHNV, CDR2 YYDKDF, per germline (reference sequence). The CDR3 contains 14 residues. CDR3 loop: CATSRDTATGELFF. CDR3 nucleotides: TGTGCCACCAGCAGAGATACAGCCACCGGGGAGCTGTTTTTT.

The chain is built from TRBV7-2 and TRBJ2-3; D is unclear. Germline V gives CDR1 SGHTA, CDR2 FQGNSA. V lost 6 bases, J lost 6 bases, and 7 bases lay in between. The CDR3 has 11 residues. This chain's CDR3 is CASSFYDTQYF. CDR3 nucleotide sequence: TGTGCCAGCAGTTTCTACGATACGCAGTATTTT. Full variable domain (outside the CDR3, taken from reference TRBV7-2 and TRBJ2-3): GAGVSQSPSNKVTEKGKDVELRCDPISGHTALYWYRQSLGQGLEFLIYFQGNSAPDKSGLPSDRFSAERTGGSVSTLTIQRTQQEDSAVYLCASSFYDTQYFGPGTRLTVL.

CDR3 loop: CASGPGQGSGTEAFF. CDR3 sequence (DNA): TGTGCTAGTGGCCCGGGACAGGGATCGGGCACTGAAGCTTTCTTT. This chain connects TRBV12-5 to TRBJ1-1; TRBD1 matches 9 bases. CDR1 is LGHNT, CDR2 FRNRAP, per germline. V shed 6 bases, J shed 4 bases, and the junction held 9 bases outside the gene matches. The CDR3 length is 15 residues.

This chain's CDR3 is CATTGGSYEQYF. CDR3 sequence (DNA): TGTGCCACGACAGGGGGTTCGTACGAGCAGTACTTC. The V gene is TRBV6-5, the J gene TRBJ2-7, with TRBD1 matching over 9 bases. Germline V gives CDR1 MNHEY, CDR2 SVGAGI. The CDR3 has 12 amino acids. Trimming took 10 bases from V and 4 from J; bases not matched to a gene: 5.

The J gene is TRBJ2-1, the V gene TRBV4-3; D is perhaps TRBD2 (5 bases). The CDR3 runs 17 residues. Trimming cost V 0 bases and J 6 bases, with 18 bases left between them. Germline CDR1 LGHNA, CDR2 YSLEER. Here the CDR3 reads CASSQDFGDYGSNEQFF. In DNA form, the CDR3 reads TGCGCCAGCAGCCAAGATTTCGGAGACTACGGGTCCAATGAGCAGTTCTTC.

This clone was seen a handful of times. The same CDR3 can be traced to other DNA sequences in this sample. This CDR3 is CASSSRDRGLRQPQHF. The DNA for the CDR3 is TGTGCCAGCAGTTCCCGGGACAGGGGGCTTCGCCAGCCCCAGCATTTT. J is TRBJ1-5 and V is TRBV6-5; 12 bases match TRBD1. CDR1 MNHEY and CDR2 SVGAGI come from the germline V gene. V shed 4 bases, J shed 7 bases, and the junction held 8 bases outside the gene matches. The CDR3 loop spans 16 amino acids.

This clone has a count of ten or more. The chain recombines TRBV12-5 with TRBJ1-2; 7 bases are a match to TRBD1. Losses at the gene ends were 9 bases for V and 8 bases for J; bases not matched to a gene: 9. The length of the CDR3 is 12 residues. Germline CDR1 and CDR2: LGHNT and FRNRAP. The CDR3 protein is CASSEGAGGYTF. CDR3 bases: TGTGCTAGCAGTGAGGGGGCTGGAGGCTACACCTTC. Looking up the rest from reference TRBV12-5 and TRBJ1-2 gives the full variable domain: DARVTQTPRHKVTEMGQEVTMRCQPILGHNTVFWYRQTMMQGLELLAYFRNRAPLDDSGMPKDRFSAEMPDATLATLKIQPSEPRDSAVYFCASSEGAGGYTFGSGTRLTVV.

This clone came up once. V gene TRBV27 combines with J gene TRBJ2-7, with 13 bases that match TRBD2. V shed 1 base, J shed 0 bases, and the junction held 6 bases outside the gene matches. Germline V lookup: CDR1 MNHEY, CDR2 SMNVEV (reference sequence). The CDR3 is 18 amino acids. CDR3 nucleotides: TGTGCCAGCAGTTTATTAGGACTAGCGGGGGCAGGCTCCTACGAGCAGTACTTC. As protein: CASSLLGLAGAGSYEQYF.

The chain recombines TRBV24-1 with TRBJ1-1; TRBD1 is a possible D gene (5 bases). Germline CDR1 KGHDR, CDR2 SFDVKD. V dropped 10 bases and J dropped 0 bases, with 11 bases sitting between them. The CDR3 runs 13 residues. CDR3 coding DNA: TGTGCCACGCGGGGGGAGCTGAACACTGAAGCTTTCTTT. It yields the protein CATRGELNTEAFF.

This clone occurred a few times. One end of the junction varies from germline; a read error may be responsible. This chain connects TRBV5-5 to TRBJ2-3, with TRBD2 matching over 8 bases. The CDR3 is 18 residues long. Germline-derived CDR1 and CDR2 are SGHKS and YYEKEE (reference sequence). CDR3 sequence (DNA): TGCGCCCGCAGCTTGCCGGGGGGGGCTCTCACTCTCACAGATACGCAGTATTTT. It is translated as CARSLPGGALTLTDTQYF. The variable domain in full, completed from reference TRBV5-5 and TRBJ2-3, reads DAGVTQSPTHLIKTRGQQVTLRCSPISGHKSVSWYQQVLGQGPQFIFQYYEKEERGRGNFPDRFSARQFPNYSSELNVNALLLGDSALYLCARSLPGGALTLTDTQYFGPGTRLTVL.

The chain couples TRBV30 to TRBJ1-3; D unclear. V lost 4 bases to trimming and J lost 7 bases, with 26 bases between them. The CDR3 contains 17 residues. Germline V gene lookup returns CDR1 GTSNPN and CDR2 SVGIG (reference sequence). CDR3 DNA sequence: TGTGCCTGGACCGGAGGACGGGGAACGGGTTCGGGGAACACCATATATTTT. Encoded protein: CAWTGGRGTGSGNTIYF.